This T cell receptor (beta chain) was captured by sequencing in a study of CD8 T cells in ankylosing spondylitis. TCRdb itself ran the 5' RACE reads through MiXCR, one entry per CDR3 protein. The top ten clones hold under 20% of a sample with some 700,000 distinct CDR3 sequences, around 20% of them seen once. General study points: Ankylosing spondylitis blood seemed to carry a telltale TCR beta motif made of roughly 8 highly homologous variants. In ankylosing spondylitis patients, matched synovial fluid reportedly showed significant enrichment of disease-linked clones. The disease-linked clones had a CD8+ phenotype and low blood frequencies. Earlier studies detected some motif variants in reactive arthritis synovial fluid and blood.

This CDR3 region has 14 residues. V was cut by 7 bases and J by 4 bases, with 16 bases left in between. In its sample, this clonotype was seen a few times. Antigen: not known. The V and J genes are TRBV12-3 or TRBV12-4 and TRBJ1-1; no clear D. The source is a male donor with ankylosing spondylitis. The sample taken for sequencing was blood, either unsorted or a sorted T cell fraction (not recorded which). CDR3 residues: CASTTPTAGTEAFF. The CDR3 DNA sequence: TGTGCCAGCACCACCCCTACAGCGGGCACTGAAGCTTTCTTT.